This T cell receptor (beta chain) appears in the sequencing data of a study of post-analysis software for immune sequencing data. In the study overall: Recorded subtypes: relapsing-remitting, secondary progressive, progressive-relapsing; some patients unannotated.

Study-level findings and limits: Strong same-batch co-clustering of samples appeared with F measure clustering. A significant reduction in normalized Chao1 diversity was observed in multiple sclerosis patients versus controls. A handful of TRBV segments were significantly more frequent in patients than in controls. TRBV5-6, TRBV5-1 and TRBV20-1 were among these segments.

In its sample, this clonotype was seen a few times. Antigen unknown. The CDR3 consists of 15 residues. Germline V gene data show CDR1 as SGHVS and CDR2 as FQNEAQ. V shed 4 bases, J shed 8 bases, and the junction held 10 bases outside the gene matches. Libraries were made from TCR beta cDNA, and they carried unique molecular identifiers. cDNA molecules numbering about 470,000 came from roughly 0.93 to 9.6 million T cells. TCRdb passed the PCR reads through MiXCR, listing each CDR3 protein once. The table has roughly 540,000 distinct CDR3 sequences, about a third seen once. Input material: blood. The sequence derives from a girl aged 2 to 17 with multiple sclerosis. This chain joins TRBV7-8 and TRBJ2-1, with TRBD2 identical over 8 bases. The CDR3 sequence is CASSWRGARNDEQFF. CDR3 DNA sequence: TGTGCCAGCAGCTGGCGGGGGGCCCGGAATGATGAGCAGTTCTTC.